The 30 T cell receptor beta chains reported below all come from one sample, sequenced in a study of cytomegalovirus exposure and HLA in healthy donors. 60 Vbeta and 13 Jbeta primers were used in PCR. The data were produced by immunoSEQ multiplex PCR, yet TCRdb's version contains in-frame clones alone and is incomplete. The sample has some 140,000 clones, about 80% seen once. Sequences were obtained from PBMCs. The receptors were sampled from a middle-aged woman in good health and CMV-seronegative.

This CDR3 reads CASGGQGGNQPQHF. In nucleotides, the CDR3 is TGTGCCAGTGGGGGCCAGGGAGGCAATCAGCCCCAGCATTTT. V is TRBV19 and J is TRBJ1-5; a weak D match, TRBD1 (6 bases). The CDR3 totals 14 residues. Germline CDR1 and CDR2: LNHDA and SQIVND (reference sequence). Trimming removed 8 bases from V and 2 bases from J, with 13 bases in between.

The chain recombines TRBV6-1 with TRBJ2-3; 9 bases are shared with TRBD2. J was trimmed by 10 bases and V by 3 bases; bases with no gene match: 14. The length of the CDR3 is 16 residues. Germline V gene lookup returns CDR1 MNHNS and CDR2 SASEGT. The DNA for the CDR3 is TGTGCCAGCAGTGATCAAGGTAGCGGGAGTAGACCCCCGCAGTATTTT. This codes for CASSDQGSGSRPPQYF.

The V gene is TRBV29-1, the J gene TRBJ2-1, with 7 bases fitting TRBD1. Germline V gene data show CDR1 as SQVTM and CDR2 as ANQGSEA. Unmatched junction bases numbered 4, after V lost 5 bases and J lost 0 bases. CDR3 length equals 14 residues. The CDR3 spells CSVTRTGSYNEQFF. CDR3 in DNA: TGCAGCGTTACGCGGACAGGCTCCTACAATGAGCAGTTCTTC.

The chain is built from TRBV6-1 and TRBJ2-7, with 8 bases fitting TRBD1. Germline CDR1 MNHNS, CDR2 SASEGT. CDR3 length: 15 residues. The junction had 5 bases not matched to a gene; V was cut back by 2 bases and J by 2 bases. CDR3 nucleotide sequence: TGTGCCAGCAGTGAACCGGGACAGGTACCCTACGAGCAGTACTTC. Residues: CASSEPGQVPYEQYF.

This clone was found a few times. The J gene is TRBJ1-2, the V gene TRBV6-5; 7 bases are a match to TRBD1. V lost 6 bases and J lost 8; bases outside the gene matches: 6. The CDR3 totals 12 residues. Germline values: CDR1 MNHEY, CDR2 SVGAGI. Here the CDR3 reads CASRRQGSGYTF. As DNA, the CDR3 is TGTGCCAGCAGGCGACAGGGAAGCGGCTACACCTTC.

A few counts support this clone. This rearrangement joins TRBV5-1 to TRBJ2-7, with 10 nucleotides matching TRBD1. V trimming: 1 base; J trimming: 4 bases; junction bases outside the gene matches: 14. Germline loops: CDR1 SGHRS, CDR2 YFSETQ. The CDR3 extends over 18 amino acids. Here the CDR3 DNA reads TGCGCCAGCAGCTTGTCCGGGACAGGGGCTCTGGGGGTTTACGAGCAGTACTTC. This gives the protein CASSLSGTGALGVYEQYF.

The table lists this clone with a few counts. The rearrangement links TRBV27 to TRBJ1-5, with D possibly TRBD1 on 6 matching bases. Germline loops: CDR1 MNHEY, CDR2 SMNVEV (reference sequence). With 4 bases removed from V and 5 bases from J, the gap between germline ends came to 12 bases. This CDR3 is 14 amino acids long. The chain's CDR3 is CASSSWGRDQPQHF. DNA for the CDR3: TGTGCCAGCAGTTCGTGGGGGCGCGATCAGCCCCAGCATTTT.

This clone was detected a few times. The V and J genes are TRBV5-6 and TRBJ1-1; possibly TRBD1 for D (5 bases). The germline V gene has CDR1 SGHDT and CDR2 YYEEEE. The CDR3 length is 13 residues. Trimming removed 0 bases at V and 8 bases at J, with 11 bases between. The CDR3 spells CASSLEPGVEAFF. CDR3 DNA sequence: TGTGCCAGCAGCTTGGAACCGGGGGTCGAAGCTTTCTTT.

The genes are TRBV29-1 and TRBJ1-1, with a tentative D call TRBD1 (5 bases). Germline V gives CDR1 SQVTM, CDR2 ANQGSEA. Trimming took off 7 bases at V and 0 bases at J, with 15 bases between the two ends. The CDR3 sequence is 14 residues long. The CDR3 bases are TGCAGCGCCTCCGGGGGGATGATGAACACTGAAGCTTTCTTT. Its protein is CSASGGMMNTEAFF.

The rearrangement uses TRBV7-9 and TRBJ2-7, with 8 bases aligning to TRBD2. The CDR3 covers 15 residues. The V segment lost 0 bases and the J segment 2 bases; nucleotides outside the gene matches: 3. The V gene's germline CDR1 is SEHNR and CDR2 FQNEAQ (reference sequence). The CDR3 DNA reads TGTGCCAGCAGCTTAGCGACTAGCGAAACCTACGAGCAGTACTTC. Amino acid sequence: CASSLATSETYEQYF. Variable domain in full (rest from reference TRBV7-9 and TRBJ2-7): DTGVSQNPRHKITKRGQNVTFRCDPISEHNRLYWYRQTLGQGPEFLTYFQNEAQLEKSRLLSDRFSAERPKGSFSTLEIQRTEQGDSAMYLCASSLATSETYEQYFGPGTRLTVT.

Comments on this clone: One end of the junction varies from germline; a read error may be responsible. The chain uses TRBV6-1 and TRBJ1-4; possible D gene TRBD1, 5 bases. CDR3 length: 16 residues. Germline V gives CDR1 MNHNS, CDR2 SASEGT. Here the CDR3 reads CASSEALGGTNEKLFF. In nucleotides, the CDR3 is TGTGCCAGCAGTGAAGCTTTGGGGGGGACTAACGAAAAACTGTTTTTT.

This clone was found a few times. The chain joins TRBV10-3 to TRBJ2-1; D not resolved. In germline, CDR1 is ENHRY, CDR2 SYGVKD. This CDR3 spans 16 amino acids. V lost 3 bases to trimming and J lost 0 bases, with 12 bases between them. This chain's CDR3 is CAISESPGASYNEQFF. The CDR3 nucleotides read TGTGCCATCAGTGAAAGCCCAGGCGCCTCCTACAATGAGCAGTTCTTC.

The chain joins TRBV11-3 to TRBJ1-1, with D tentatively TRBD1 (5 bases). V lost 1 base, J lost 0 bases, and 9 bases lay in between. This CDR3 spans 15 amino acids. Germline-derived CDR1 and CDR2 are SGHNT and YENEEA. The chain's CDR3 is CASSLGGVMNTEAFF. CDR3 coding DNA: TGTGCCAGCAGCTTAGGGGGCGTTATGAACACTGAAGCTTTCTTT.

J is TRBJ1-2 and V is TRBV6-6; TRBD1 is a possible D gene (5 bases). The CDR3 length is 16 residues. V was shortened by 2 bases and J by 3 bases, with 16 bases between the two germline ends. From germline, CDR1 is MNHNY and CDR2 SVGAGI (reference sequence). CDR3 region: CASSYPPAGIDYGYTF. As DNA, the CDR3 is TGTGCCAGCAGTTACCCCCCGGCAGGGATAGACTATGGCTACACCTTC.

The V gene is TRBV4-1, the J gene TRBJ1-2; tentatively, D is TRBD1 (5 bases). The CDR3 loop spans 15 amino acids. Germline-derived CDR1 and CDR2 are MGHRA and YSYEKL. Trimming pared 0 bases from V and 8 bases from J, leaving 16 bases between. DNA of the CDR3: TGCGCCAGCAGCCAAGAACTGTCCCAGGGCTTAGGCTACACCTTC. This translates into CASSQELSQGLGYTF.

This chain links TRBV18 with TRBJ2-5; possible D gene TRBD2, 6 bases. From germline, CDR1 is KGHSH and CDR2 LQKENI. V was shortened by 4 bases and J by 4 bases, with 16 bases between the two germline ends. This CDR3 has 15 residues. The CDR3: CASSRPGLPRETQYF. CDR3 sequence (DNA): TGTGCCAGCTCACGGCCGGGACTCCCTCGAGAGACCCAGTACTTC. Looking up the rest from reference TRBV18 and TRBJ2-5 gives the full variable domain: NAGVMQNPRHLVRRRGQEARLRCSPMKGHSHVYWYRQLPEEGLKFMVYLQKENIIDESGMPKERFSAEFPKEGPSILRIQQVVRGDSAAYFCASSRPGLPRETQYFGPGTRLLVL.

This clone was observed a single time. The chain has TRBV7-9 and TRBJ1-5, with unresolved D. This CDR3 comprises 13 residues. The germline V gene has CDR1 SEHNR and CDR2 FQNEAQ (reference sequence). V was pared by 0 bases and J by 5 bases, with 5 bases between. This CDR3 reads CASSLAGDQPQHF. The CDR3 bases are TGTGCCAGCAGCTTAGCGGGAGATCAGCCCCAGCATTTT.

V gene TRBV2 combines with J gene TRBJ2-1; 10 bases agree with TRBD1. V trimming: 5 bases; J trimming: 7 bases; junction bases outside the gene matches: 8. CDR1 and CDR2 (germline): SNHLY, FYNNEI. This CDR3 is 15 amino acids long. CDR3 sequence (DNA): TGTGCCAGCAGTCCCGGGACAGGGGTTGGTAATGAGCAGTTCTTC. As protein: CASSPGTGVGNEQFF.

The chain employs TRBV5-4 and TRBJ2-2, with D maybe TRBD2 (5 bases). V was pared by 3 bases and J by 1 base, with 7 bases between. The CDR3 loop spans 14 amino acids. In germline, CDR1 is SGHNT, CDR2 YYREEE (reference sequence). The CDR3 sequence is CASSSGLNTGELFF. The CDR3 DNA is TGTGCCAGCAGCTCCGGACTGAACACCGGGGAGCTGTTTTTT.

The chain recombines TRBV28 with TRBJ1-2; D gene unclear. V was trimmed by 3 bases and J by 7 bases, leaving 9 bases between them. This CDR3 is 12 amino acids long. The V gene's germline CDR1 is MDHEN and CDR2 SYDVKM. The CDR3 DNA follows: TGTGCCAGCAGTTTCGGTGCCGGTGGCTACACCTTC. This sequence encodes CASSFGAGGYTF.

The chain recombines TRBV27 with TRBJ1-2; TRBD1 agrees at 7 bases. In germline, CDR1 is MNHEY, CDR2 SMNVEV (reference sequence). V lost 6 bases to trimming and J lost 2 bases; unmatched junction nucleotides: 6. This CDR3 spans 14 amino acids. CDR3 sequence reads: CASRAYRGNYGYTF. CDR3 nucleotide sequence: TGTGCCAGCAGGGCTTACAGGGGAAACTATGGCTACACCTTC.

The rearrangement links TRBV7-6 to TRBJ2-2, with D maybe TRBD1 (5 bases). Trimming removed 5 bases from V and 1 base from J, with 11 bases in between. This CDR3 contains 15 residues. Germline loops: CDR1 SGHVS, CDR2 FNYEAQ. The CDR3 protein is CASSRPGQNTGELFF. DNA of the CDR3: TGTGCCAGCAGCCGACCCGGACAGAACACCGGGGAGCTGTTTTTT. Variable domain in full (rest from reference TRBV7-6 and TRBJ2-2): GAGVSQSPRYKVTKRGQDVALRCDPISGHVSLYWYRQALGQGPEFLTYFNYEAQQDKSGLPNDRFSAERPEGSISTLTIQRTEQRDSAMYRCASSRPGQNTGELFFGEGSRLTVL.

V and J are TRBV10-3 and TRBJ2-3; D is perhaps TRBD2 (6 bases). The CDR3 totals 15 residues. CDR1 ENHRY and CDR2 SYGVKD come from the germline V gene. Trimming took off 4 bases at V and 0 bases at J, with 11 bases between the two ends. The CDR3 region is CAISGLGSSTDTQYF. CDR3 sequence (DNA): TGTGCCATCAGTGGACTAGGATCTAGCACAGATACGCAGTATTTT.

This clone was counted a single time. This chain uses TRBV11-3 with TRBJ2-7, with 9 bases aligning to TRBD1. Looked up from germline, CDR1 is SGHNT and CDR2 is YENEEA. This CDR3 is 14 amino acids long. Trimming at V came to 1 base and at J to 5 bases, leaving 3 bases not matched to a gene. CDR3 sequence: CASSLGTGGDEQYF. The CDR3 DNA follows: TGTGCCAGCAGCTTAGGTACAGGGGGCGACGAGCAGTACTTC.

The genes are TRBV5-6 and TRBJ2-5; D might be TRBD1 (6 bases). The J call is doubtful: the DNA matches TRBJ2-7 better. Germline V gene data show CDR1 as SGHDT and CDR2 as YYEEEE. The CDR3 runs to 16 residues. The CDR3 protein is CASSPSRGLAPYEQYF. CDR3 bases: TGTGCCAGCAGCCCCTCCAGGGGATTAGCCCCCTACGAGCAGTACTTC.

In DNA, the CDR3 is TGTGCCAGCAGTTTACGGCCCCCGACAGGGGGCTCACCCCTCCACTTT. Residues: CASSLRPPTGGSPLHF. The chain joins TRBV28 to TRBJ1-6; 10 nucleotides align to TRBD1. The CDR3 contains 16 residues. Germline V gives CDR1 MDHEN, CDR2 SYDVKM. Losses at the gene ends were 2 bases for V and 10 bases for J; bases not matched to a gene: 8. The complete variable domain, with remaining parts taken from reference TRBV28 and TRBJ1-6, reads DVKVTQSSRYLVKRTGEKVFLECVQDMDHENMFWYRQDPGLGLRLIYFSYDVKMKEKGDIPEGYSVSREKKERFSLILESASTNQTSMYLCASSLRPPTGGSPLHFGNGTRLTVT.

The chain joins TRBV12-5 to TRBJ1-2; perhaps TRBD1 as D (5 bases). Trimming removed 1 base at V and 3 bases at J, with 9 bases between. The CDR3 covers 14 residues. Per germline, CDR1 LGHNT and CDR2 FRNRAP. CDR3 DNA: TGTGCTAGTGGTTTGGGGGGGGACTACTATGGCTACACCTTC. Protein sequence: CASGLGGDYYGYTF.

The gene calls are TRBV7-9 and TRBJ1-1; TRBD1 is a possible D gene (5 bases). V was pared by 2 bases and J by 3 bases, with 19 bases between. Germline V gene lookup returns CDR1 SEHNR and CDR2 FQNEAQ (reference sequence). CDR3 length: 17 residues. CDR3 coding DNA: TGTGCCAGCAGCTTAAGTTCCCGCAGGGATACACACACTGAAGCTTTCTTT. Its protein product is CASSLSSRRDTHTEAFF.

The chain has TRBV5-4 and TRBJ2-5; D not certain. Germline V gene lookup returns CDR1 SGHNT and CDR2 YYREEE (reference sequence). This CDR3 contains 14 residues. Deletions cut 4 bases from V and 1 base from J, with 11 bases between. The CDR3 DNA reads TGTGCCAGCAGCCCGGAGTGGCGCCAAGAGACCCAGTACTTC. Residues: CASSPEWRQETQYF.

This clone showed up just once. V usage is TRBV9 and J usage is TRBJ2-7; a possible D gene is TRBD1 (5 bases). CDR1 is SGDLS and CDR2 is YYNGEE in the germline V gene. Between the trimmed V and J ends, which lost 0 bases and 3 bases, there was a span of 10 bases. The CDR3 loop spans 14 amino acids. The CDR3 region has the DNA TGTGCCAGCAGCGTAGGAGACAGATTCTACGAGCAGTACTTC. It encodes CASSVGDRFYEQYF.